A selection of T cell receptor beta chains follows, all from one sample in a study of cytomegalovirus exposure and HLA in healthy donors. Produced via immunoSEQ multiplex PCR; TCRdb's table is partial and in-frame only. This table has 25,000 to 35,000 clones, about 86% appearing once. The sequenced material came from PBMCs. The receptors stem from a boy between 5 and 17 years old in good health and CMV-seronegative. The CDR3 runs from the conserved cysteine through the conserved F or W. D genes are given only for firm matches. Where a row states a size, it is once, few, many or the class of an expanded clone; other rows omit it.

V gene	clone size	J gene	D gene	CDR3 protein	CDR3 DNA
TRBV5-1	.	TRBJ2-5	.	CASSLGATQETQYF	TGCGCCAGCAGCTTGGGGGCTACGCAAGAGACCCAGTACTTC
TRBV29-1	once	TRBJ2-3	.	CSVEITLTDTQYF	TGCAGCGTAGAGATCACTCTCACAGATACGCAGTATTTT
TRBV7-9	.	TRBJ1-2	.	CASSLSDRTSNYGYTF	TGTGCCAGCAGCTTATCAGACAGGACTTCCAACTATGGCTACACCTTC
TRBV27	.	TRBJ1-6	TRBD1	CASTLTGSSYNSPLHF	TGTGCCAGCACACTGACAGGGAGCTCCTATAATTCACCCCTCCACTTT
TRBV11-2	.	TRBJ2-7	.	CASSRTGYRDEQYF	TGTGCCAGCAGCCGAACAGGGTATCGTGACGAGCAGTACTTC
TRBV29-1	.	TRBJ2-3	TRBD2	CSGGLAGGTGTDTQYF	TGCAGCGGGGGACTAGCGGGGGGGACCGGCACAGATACGCAGTATTTT
TRBV19	.	TRBJ1-1	.	CASSMGGGTEAFF	TGTGCCAGTAGTATGGGGGGTGGCACTGAAGCTTTCTTT
TRBV6-1	.	TRBJ1-5	.	CASSGSPGTYYRGQPQHF	TGTGCCAGCAGTGGAAGTCCCGGGACATACTACCGAGGGCAGCCCCAGCATTTT
TRBV28	.	TRBJ2-7	.	CASSNSLYEQYF	TGTGCCAGCAGCAACTCACTCTACGAGCAGTACTTC
TRBV7-6	.	TRBJ2-5	.	CASSLEPGDGVGETQYF	TGTGCCAGCAGCTTAGAACCCGGGGATGGGGTTGGAGAGACCCAGTACTTC
TRBV9	.	TRBJ1-2	.	CASSLSEVTNYGYTF	TGTGCCAGCAGCCTAAGTGAGGTGACTAACTATGGCTACACCTTC
TRBV28	.	TRBJ1-3	TRBD1	CASSLEGQGYTIYF	TGTGCCAGCAGTTTAGAGGGACAGGGGTACACCATATATTTT
TRBV4-1	.	TRBJ1-5	.	CASSQVFSNQPQHF	TGCGCCAGCAGCCAAGTCTTTAGCAATCAGCCCCAGCATTTT
TRBV19	few	TRBJ1-4	TRBD1	CASSSRTGGNEKLFF	TGTGCCAGTAGTTCTCGGACAGGGGGTAATGAAAAACTGTTTTTT
TRBV10-3	.	TRBJ2-7	TRBD2	CAITDSGGPPDEQYF	TGTGCCATCACTGATAGCGGGGGCCCTCCGGACGAGCAGTACTTC
TRBV2	.	TRBJ1-1	.	CASSDRGLNTEAFF	TGTGCCAGCAGTGACAGGGGATTGAACACTGAAGCTTTCTTT
TRBV10-2	.	TRBJ2-3	TRBD2	CASLQSPGGAKDTQYF	TGCGCCAGCCTACAATCTCCGGGGGGGGCAAAGGATACGCAGTATTTT
TRBV7-2	once	TRBJ2-2	TRBD1	CASQRTGLTGELFF	TGTGCCAGCCAGCGGACAGGGCTCACCGGGGAGCTGTTTTTT
TRBV7-2	few	TRBJ1-6	.	CASSLLGNNNSPLHF	TGTGCCAGCAGCTTATTGGGCAACAATAATTCACCCCTCCACTTT
TRBV15	.	TRBJ1-5	.	CATSTGDIFNQPQHF	TGTGCCACCAGCACAGGGGACATTTTTAATCAGCCCCAGCATTTT